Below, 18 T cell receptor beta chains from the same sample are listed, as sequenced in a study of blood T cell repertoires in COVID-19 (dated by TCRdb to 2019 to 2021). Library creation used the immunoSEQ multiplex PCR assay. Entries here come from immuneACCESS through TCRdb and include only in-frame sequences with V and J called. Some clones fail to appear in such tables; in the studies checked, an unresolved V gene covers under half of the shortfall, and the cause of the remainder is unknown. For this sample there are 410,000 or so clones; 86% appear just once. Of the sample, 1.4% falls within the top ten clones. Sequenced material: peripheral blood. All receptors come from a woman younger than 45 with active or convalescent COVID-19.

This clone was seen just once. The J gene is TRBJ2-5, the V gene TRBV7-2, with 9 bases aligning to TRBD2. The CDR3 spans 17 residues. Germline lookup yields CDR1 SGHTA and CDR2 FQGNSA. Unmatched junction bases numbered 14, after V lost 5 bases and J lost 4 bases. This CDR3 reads CASSRTSVDPSSETQYF. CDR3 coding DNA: TGTGCCAGCAGCCGGACTAGCGTGGACCCAAGCTCAGAGACCCAGTACTTC.

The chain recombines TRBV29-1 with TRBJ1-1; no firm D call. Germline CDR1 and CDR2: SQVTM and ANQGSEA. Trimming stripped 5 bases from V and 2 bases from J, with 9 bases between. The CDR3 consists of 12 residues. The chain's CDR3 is CSVNTANTEAFF. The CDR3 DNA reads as TGCAGCGTTAATACAGCCAACACTGAAGCTTTCTTT.

CDR3 sequence: CASSLREEQYF. CDR3 DNA: TGTGCCAGCAGCTTGCGGGAGGAGCAGTACTTC. This rearrangement joins TRBV5-4 to TRBJ2-7, with D possibly being TRBD2 (6 bases). Germline-derived CDR1 and CDR2 are SGHNT and YYREEE (reference sequence). This CDR3 is 11 amino acids long. V was cut by 1 base and J by 7 bases, with 6 bases left in between. The whole variable domain, filled in from reference TRBV5-4 and TRBJ2-7, reads ETGVTQSPTHLIKTRGQQVTLRCSSQSGHNTVSWYQQALGQGPQFIFQYYREEENGRGNFPPRFSGLQFPNYSSELNVNALELDDSALYLCASSLREEQYFGPGTRLTVT.

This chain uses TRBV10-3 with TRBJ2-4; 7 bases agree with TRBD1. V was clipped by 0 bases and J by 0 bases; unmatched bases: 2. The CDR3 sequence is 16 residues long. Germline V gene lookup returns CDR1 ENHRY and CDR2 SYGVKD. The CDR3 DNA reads TGTGCCATCAGTGAGTCGGGACAGCTAGCCAAAAACATTCAGTACTTC. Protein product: CAISESGQLAKNIQYF.

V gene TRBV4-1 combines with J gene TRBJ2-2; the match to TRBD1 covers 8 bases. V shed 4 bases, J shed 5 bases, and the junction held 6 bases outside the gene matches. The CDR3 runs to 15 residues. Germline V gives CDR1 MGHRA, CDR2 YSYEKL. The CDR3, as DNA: TGCGCCAGCAGCCGAGAGACAGGGGCTACCGGGGAGCTGTTTTTT. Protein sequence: CASSRETGATGELFF.

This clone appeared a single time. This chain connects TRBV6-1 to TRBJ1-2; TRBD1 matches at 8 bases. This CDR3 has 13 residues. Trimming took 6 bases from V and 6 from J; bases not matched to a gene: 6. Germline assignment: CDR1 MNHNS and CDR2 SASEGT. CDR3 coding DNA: TGTGCCAGCAGAACAGGGGGAAAGGATGGCTACACCTTC. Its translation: CASRTGGKDGYTF.

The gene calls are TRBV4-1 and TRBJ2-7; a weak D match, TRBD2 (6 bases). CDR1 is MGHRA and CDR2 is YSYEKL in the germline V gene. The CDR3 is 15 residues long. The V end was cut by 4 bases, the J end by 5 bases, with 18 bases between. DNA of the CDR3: TGCGCCAGCAGCCTTCTCGGGGGTCTGGGGAACGAGCAGTACTTC. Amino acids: CASSLLGGLGNEQYF.

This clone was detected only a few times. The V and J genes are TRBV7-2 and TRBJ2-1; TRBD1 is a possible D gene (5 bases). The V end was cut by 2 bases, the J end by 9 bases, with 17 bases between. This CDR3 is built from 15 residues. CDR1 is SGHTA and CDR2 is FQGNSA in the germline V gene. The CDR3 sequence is CASSLYDSGIGEQFF. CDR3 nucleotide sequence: TGTGCCAGCAGCTTATATGATTCAGGGATTGGTGAGCAGTTCTTC.

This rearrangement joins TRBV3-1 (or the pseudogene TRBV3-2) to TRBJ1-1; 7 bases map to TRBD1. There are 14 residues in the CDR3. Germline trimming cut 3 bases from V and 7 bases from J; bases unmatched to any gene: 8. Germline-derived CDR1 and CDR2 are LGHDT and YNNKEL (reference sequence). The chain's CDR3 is CASSHPDRALEAFF. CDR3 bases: TGTGCCAGCAGCCATCCCGACAGGGCTCTTGAAGCTTTCTTT.

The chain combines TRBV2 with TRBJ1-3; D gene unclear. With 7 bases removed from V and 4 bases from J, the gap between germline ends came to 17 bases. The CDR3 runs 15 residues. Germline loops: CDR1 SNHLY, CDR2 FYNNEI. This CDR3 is CASKESGLEGNTIYF. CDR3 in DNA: TGTGCCAGCAAAGAATCGGGTCTAGAAGGAAACACCATATATTTT.

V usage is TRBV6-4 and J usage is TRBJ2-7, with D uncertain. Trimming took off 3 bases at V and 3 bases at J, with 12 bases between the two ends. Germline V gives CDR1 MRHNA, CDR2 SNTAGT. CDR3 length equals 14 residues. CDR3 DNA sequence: TGTGCCAGCAGTGAGCCGCGGTTGGGCTACGAGCAGTACTTC. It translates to CASSEPRLGYEQYF.

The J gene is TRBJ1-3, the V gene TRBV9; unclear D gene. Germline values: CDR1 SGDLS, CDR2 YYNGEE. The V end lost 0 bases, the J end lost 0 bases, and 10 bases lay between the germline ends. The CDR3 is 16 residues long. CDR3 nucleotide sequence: TGTGCCAGCAGCGTAGAACCGTCCAGCTCTGGAAACACCATATATTTT. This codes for CASSVEPSSSGNTIYF.

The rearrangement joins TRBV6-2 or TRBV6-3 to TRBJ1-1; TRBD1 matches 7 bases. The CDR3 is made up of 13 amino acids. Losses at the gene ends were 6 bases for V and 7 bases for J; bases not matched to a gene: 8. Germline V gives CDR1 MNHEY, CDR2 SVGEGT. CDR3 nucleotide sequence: TGTGCCAGCAGCACGGGACAGCCGTTTGAAGCTTTCTTT. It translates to CASSTGQPFEAFF.

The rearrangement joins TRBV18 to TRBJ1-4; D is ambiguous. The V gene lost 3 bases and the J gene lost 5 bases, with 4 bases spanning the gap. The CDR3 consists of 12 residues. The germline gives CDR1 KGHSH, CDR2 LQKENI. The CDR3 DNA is TGTGCCAGCTCACCGCAGAATGAAAAACTGTTTTTT. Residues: CASSPQNEKLFF.

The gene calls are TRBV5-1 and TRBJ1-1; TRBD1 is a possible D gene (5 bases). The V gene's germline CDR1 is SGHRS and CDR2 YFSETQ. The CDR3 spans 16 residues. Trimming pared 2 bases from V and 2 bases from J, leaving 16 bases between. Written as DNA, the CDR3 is TGCGCCAGCAGCTTTGGCTTTGGGCAGGGTAACACTGAAGCTTTCTTT. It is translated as CASSFGFGQGNTEAFF. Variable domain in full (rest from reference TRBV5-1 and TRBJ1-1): KAGVTQTPRYLIKTRGQQVTLSCSPISGHRSVSWYQQTPGQGLQFLFEYFSETQRNKGNFPGRFSGRQFSNSRSEMNVSTLELGDSALYLCASSFGFGQGNTEAFFGQGTRLTVV.

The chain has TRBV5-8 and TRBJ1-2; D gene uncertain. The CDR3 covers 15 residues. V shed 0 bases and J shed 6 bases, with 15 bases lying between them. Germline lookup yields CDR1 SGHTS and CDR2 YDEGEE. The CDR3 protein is CASSLAERLANGYTF. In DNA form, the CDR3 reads TGTGCCAGCAGCTTGGCCGAGCGCCTGGCGAATGGCTACACCTTC. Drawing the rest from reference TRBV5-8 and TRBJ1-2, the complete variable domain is EAGVTQSPTHLIKTRGQQATLRCSPISGHTSVYWYQQALGLGLQFLLWYDEGEERNRGNFPPRFSGRQFPNYSSELNVNALELEDSALYLCASSLAERLANGYTFGSGTRLTVV.

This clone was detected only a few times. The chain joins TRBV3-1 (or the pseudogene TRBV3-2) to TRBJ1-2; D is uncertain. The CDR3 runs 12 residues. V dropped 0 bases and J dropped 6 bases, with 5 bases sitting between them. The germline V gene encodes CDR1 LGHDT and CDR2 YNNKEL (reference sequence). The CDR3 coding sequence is TGTGCCAGCAGCCAAGATCTTGATGGCTACACCTTC. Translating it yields CASSQDLDGYTF.

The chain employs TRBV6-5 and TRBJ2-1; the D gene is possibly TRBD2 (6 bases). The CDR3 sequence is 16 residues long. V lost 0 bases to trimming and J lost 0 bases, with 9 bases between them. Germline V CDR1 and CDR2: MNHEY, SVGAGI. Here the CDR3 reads CASSYSGGISYNEQFF. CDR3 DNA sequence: TGTGCCAGCAGTTACTCGGGGGGTATCTCCTACAATGAGCAGTTCTTC.